This T cell receptor beta chain was recovered during a study of human T cells and chemical hapten exposure. About the study: Patch tests applied 0.01% DPC to the upper back and were scored after 6 days.

The V gene lost 0 bases and the J gene lost 3 bases, with 9 bases spanning the gap. This CDR3 is built from 15 residues. Germline V gene data show CDR1 as DFQATT and CDR2 as SNEGSKA (reference sequence). Study results and limitations: Significantly more large CDR3 similarity clusters were formed by expanded TCRs than by controls. Patch test score was positively correlated with the counts of TCRs that had expanded at PT1.

Time point here: patch test 3, about 24 weeks after DPC sensitization. Treatment in this sample: therapeutic diphenylcyclopropenone sensitization with weekly scalp DPC. MiXCR, run by TCRdb on the RACE reads, gives a single entry per CDR3 protein. The sample includes 190,000 or so distinct CDR3 sequences, roughly a quarter of them seen just once. This clonotype turned up a few times. The antigen is unknown. This chain links TRBV20-1 with TRBJ1-6, with D hard to call. Sequencing was performed on whole blood, taken in connection with sensitization to the hapten diphenylcyclopropenone (DPC). The receptor was isolated from a woman between 40 and 55 years old with alopecia areata. Some clones in this sample may be carry-over from other donors' samples. The CDR3 bases are TGCAGTGCTAGAGATGGGCAGGTCTATAATTCACCCCTCCACTTT. It yields the protein CSARDGQVYNSPLHF.